This T cell receptor (beta chain) was recorded in a study of cytomegalovirus exposure and HLA in healthy donors. Primers for the PCR totalled 60 Vbeta and 13 Jbeta. The method was immunoSEQ multiplex PCR; TCRdb's version includes in-frame clones alone and lacks a portion of them. The data contain 95,000 to 100,000 clones, less than 80% of them singletons. After removal of 4 bases from V and 5 bases from J, the junction contained 5 bases not matched to a gene. The CDR3 has 14 amino acids. The V gene's germline CDR1 is SGDLS and CDR2 YYNGEE. Study-wide results and caveats: Later work found most CMV-associated TCR beta chains apparently HLA-restricted.

This clone was found once. As yet, its antigen is unknown. This receptor was identified in a man aged 35 to 55 in good health and CMV-seronegative. This sequence joins TRBV9 and TRBJ2-2; 7 bases line up with TRBD1. Sequencing was performed on PBMCs. The CDR3 region has the DNA TGTGCCAGCAGCCCAGGGGGTCGGACCGGGGAGCTGTTTTTT. It is translated as CASSPGGRTGELFF.